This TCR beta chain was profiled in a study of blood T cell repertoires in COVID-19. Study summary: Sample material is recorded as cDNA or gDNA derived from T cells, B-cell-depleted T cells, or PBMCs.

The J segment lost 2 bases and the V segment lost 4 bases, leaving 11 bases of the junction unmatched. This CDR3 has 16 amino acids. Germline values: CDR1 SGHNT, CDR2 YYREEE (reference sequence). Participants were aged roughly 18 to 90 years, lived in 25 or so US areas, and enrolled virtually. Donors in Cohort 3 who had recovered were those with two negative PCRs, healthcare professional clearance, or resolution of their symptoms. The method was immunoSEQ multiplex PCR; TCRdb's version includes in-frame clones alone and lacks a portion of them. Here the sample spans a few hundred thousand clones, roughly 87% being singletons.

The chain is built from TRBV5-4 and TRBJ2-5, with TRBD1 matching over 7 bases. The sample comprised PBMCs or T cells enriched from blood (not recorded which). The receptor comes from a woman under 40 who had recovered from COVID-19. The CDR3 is CASSAYPGQSQETQYF. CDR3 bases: TGTGCCAGCAGCGCTTACCCGGGACAGTCTCAAGAGACCCAGTACTTC.